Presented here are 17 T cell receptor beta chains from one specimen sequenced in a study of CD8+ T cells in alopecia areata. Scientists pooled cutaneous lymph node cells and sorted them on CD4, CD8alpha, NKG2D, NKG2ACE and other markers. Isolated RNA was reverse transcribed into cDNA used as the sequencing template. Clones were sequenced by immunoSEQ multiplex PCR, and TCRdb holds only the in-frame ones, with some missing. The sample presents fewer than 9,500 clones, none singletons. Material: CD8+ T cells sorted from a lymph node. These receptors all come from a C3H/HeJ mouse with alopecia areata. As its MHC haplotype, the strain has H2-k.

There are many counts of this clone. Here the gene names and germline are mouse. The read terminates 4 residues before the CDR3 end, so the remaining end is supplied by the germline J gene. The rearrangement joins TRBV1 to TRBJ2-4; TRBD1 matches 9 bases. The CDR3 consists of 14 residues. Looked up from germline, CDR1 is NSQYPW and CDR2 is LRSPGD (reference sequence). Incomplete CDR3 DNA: TGCACCTGCAGTGCCCGGGACAGGGAAAAC. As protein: CTCSARDREN. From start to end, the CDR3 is CTCSARDRENTLYF.

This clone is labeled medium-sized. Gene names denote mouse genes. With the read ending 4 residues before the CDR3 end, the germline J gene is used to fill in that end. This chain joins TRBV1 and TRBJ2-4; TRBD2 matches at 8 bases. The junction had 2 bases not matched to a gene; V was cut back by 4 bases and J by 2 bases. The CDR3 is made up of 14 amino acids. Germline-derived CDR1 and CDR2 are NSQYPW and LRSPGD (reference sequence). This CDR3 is CTCSELGVQNTLYF. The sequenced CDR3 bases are TGCACCTGCAGTGAACTGGGGGTTCAAAAC. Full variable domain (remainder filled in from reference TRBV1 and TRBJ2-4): VTLLEQNPRWRLVPRGQAVNLRCILKNSQYPWMSWYQQDLQKQLQWLFTLRSPGDKEVKSLPGADYLATRVTDTELRLQVANMSQGRTLYCTCSELGVQNTLYFGAGTRLSVL.

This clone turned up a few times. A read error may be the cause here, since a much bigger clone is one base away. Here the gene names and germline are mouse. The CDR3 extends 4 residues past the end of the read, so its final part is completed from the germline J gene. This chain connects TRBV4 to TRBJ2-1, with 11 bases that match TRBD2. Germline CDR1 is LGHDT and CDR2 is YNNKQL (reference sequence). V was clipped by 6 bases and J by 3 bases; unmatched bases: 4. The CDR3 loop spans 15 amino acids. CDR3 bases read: TGTGCCAGCAGTCTCGACTGGGGGGGCTATGCT. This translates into CASSLDWGGYA. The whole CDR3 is CASSLDWGGYAEQFF.

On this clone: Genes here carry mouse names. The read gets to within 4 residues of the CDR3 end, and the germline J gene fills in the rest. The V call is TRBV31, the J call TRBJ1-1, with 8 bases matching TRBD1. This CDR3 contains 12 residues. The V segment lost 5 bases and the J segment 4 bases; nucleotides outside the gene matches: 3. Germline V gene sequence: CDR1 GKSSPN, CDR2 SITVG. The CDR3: CAWDRGGTEVFF. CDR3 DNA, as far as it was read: TGTGCCTGGGACAGGGGTGGCACA.

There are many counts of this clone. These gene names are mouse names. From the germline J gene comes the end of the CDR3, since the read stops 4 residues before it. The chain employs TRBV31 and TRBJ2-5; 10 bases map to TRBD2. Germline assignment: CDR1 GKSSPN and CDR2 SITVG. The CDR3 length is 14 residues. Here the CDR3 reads CAWSRDWGGDTQYF. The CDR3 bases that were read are TGTGCCTGGAGTCGGGACTGGGGTGGGGAC.

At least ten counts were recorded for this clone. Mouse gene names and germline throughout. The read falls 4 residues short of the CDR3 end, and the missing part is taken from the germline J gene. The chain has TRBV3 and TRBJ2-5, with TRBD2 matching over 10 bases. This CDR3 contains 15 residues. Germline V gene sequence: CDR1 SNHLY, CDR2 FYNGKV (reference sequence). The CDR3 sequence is CASSPRLGGPDTQYF. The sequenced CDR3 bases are TGTGCCAGCAGCCCGCGACTGGGGGGTCCAGAC.

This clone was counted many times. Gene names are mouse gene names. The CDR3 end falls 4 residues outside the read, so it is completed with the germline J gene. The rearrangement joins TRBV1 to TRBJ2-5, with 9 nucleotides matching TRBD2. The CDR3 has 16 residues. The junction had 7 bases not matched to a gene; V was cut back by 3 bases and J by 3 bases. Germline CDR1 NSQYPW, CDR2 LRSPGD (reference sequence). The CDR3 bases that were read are TGCACCTGCAGTGCTTTCTGGGGGGGATTTCAAGAC. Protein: CTCSAFWGGFQD. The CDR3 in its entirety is CTCSAFWGGFQDTQYF.

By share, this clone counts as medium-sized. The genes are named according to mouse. The sequenced part of the CDR3 DNA is TGTGCCAGCAGTCTGGGGGACTAT. Amino acid sequence: CASSLGDY. The whole CDR3 reads CASSLGDYEQYF. The V call is TRBV14, the J call TRBJ2-7, with TRBD2 matching 7 bases. The observed sequence ends 4 residues before the CDR3 terminus, with the missing tail filled in from the germline J gene. This CDR3 spans 12 amino acids. V trimming: 4 bases; J trimming: 3 bases; junction bases outside the gene matches: 1. Looked up from germline, CDR1 is SGHDT and CDR2 is FRDEAV.

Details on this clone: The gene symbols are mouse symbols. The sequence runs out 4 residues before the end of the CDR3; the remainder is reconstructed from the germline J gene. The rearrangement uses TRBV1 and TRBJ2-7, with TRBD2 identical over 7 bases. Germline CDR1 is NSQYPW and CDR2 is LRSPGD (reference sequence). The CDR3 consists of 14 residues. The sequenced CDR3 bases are TGCACCTGCAGTGCAGGGGTGGGGGGATAT. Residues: CTCSAGVGGY. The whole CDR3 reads CTCSAGVGGYEQYF.

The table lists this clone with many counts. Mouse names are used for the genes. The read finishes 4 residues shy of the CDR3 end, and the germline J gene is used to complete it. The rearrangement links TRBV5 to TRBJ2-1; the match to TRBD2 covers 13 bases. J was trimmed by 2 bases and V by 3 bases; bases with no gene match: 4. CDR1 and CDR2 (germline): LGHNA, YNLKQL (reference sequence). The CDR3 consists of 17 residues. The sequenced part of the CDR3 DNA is TGTGCCAGCAGCCATCCGGGACTGGGGGGGGACTATGCT. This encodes CASSHPGLGGDYA. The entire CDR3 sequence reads CASSHPGLGGDYAEQFF.

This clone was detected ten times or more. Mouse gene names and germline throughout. The part of the CDR3 DNA that was read is TGTGCCAGCAGTATAACAGCAAACACA. The encoded protein is CASSITANT. The full CDR3 reads CASSITANTEVFF. The V gene is TRBV19, the J gene TRBJ1-1; D unresolved. Sequencing ends 4 residues short of the CDR3 end; the germline J gene provides the rest. The germline V gene encodes CDR1 FNHDT and CDR2 SITEND (reference sequence). Trimming shortened V by 1 base and J by 0 bases, and 4 bases separated the two germline ends. This CDR3 region has 13 residues.

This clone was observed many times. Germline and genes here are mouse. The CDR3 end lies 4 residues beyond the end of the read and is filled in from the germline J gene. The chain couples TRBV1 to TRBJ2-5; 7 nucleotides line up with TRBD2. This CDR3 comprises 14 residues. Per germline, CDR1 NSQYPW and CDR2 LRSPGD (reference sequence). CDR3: CTCSARGGEDTQYF. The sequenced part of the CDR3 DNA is TGCACCTGCAGTGCACGGGGGGGGGAGGAC.

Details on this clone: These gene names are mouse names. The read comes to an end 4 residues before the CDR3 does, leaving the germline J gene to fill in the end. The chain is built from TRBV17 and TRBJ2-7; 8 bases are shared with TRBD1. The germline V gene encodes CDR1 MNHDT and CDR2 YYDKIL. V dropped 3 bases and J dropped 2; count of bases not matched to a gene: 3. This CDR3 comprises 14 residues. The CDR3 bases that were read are TGTGCTAGCAGTAGCGGACAGGGAGCCTAT. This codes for CASSSGQGAY. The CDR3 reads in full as CASSSGQGAYEQYF.

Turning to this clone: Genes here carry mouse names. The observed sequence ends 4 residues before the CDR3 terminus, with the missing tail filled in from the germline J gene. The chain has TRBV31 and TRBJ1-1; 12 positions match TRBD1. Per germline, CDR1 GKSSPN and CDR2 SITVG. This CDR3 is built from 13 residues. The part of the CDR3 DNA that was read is TGTGCCTGGAGTGGGGACAGGGGGCGA. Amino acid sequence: CAWSGDRGR. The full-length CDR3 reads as CAWSGDRGREVFF.

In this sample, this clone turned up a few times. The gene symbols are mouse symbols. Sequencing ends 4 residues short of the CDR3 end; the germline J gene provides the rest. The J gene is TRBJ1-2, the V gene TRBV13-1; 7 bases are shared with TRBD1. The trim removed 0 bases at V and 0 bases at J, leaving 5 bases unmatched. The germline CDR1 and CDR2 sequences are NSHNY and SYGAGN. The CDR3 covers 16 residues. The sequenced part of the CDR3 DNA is TGTGCCAGCAGTGATGCATCGGGACAGTCAAACTCC. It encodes CASSDASGQSNS. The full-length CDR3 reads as CASSDASGQSNSDYTF.

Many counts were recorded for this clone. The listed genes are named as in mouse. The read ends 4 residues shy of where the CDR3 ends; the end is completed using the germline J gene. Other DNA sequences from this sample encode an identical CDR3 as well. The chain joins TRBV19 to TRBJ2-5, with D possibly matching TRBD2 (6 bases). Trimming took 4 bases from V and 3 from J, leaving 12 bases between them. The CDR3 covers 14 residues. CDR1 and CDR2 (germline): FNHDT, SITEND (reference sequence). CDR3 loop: CASSPQWGQDTQYF. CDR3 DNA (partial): TGTGCCAGCAGTCCTCAGTGGGGGCAAGAC.

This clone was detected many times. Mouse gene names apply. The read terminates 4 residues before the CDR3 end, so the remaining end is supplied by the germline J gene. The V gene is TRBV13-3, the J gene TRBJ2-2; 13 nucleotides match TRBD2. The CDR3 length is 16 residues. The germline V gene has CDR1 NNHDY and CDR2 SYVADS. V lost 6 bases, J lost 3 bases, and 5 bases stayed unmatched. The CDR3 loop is CASKDWGGADTGQLYF. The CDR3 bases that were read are TGTGCCAGCAAGGACTGGGGGGGCGCGGACACCGGG.